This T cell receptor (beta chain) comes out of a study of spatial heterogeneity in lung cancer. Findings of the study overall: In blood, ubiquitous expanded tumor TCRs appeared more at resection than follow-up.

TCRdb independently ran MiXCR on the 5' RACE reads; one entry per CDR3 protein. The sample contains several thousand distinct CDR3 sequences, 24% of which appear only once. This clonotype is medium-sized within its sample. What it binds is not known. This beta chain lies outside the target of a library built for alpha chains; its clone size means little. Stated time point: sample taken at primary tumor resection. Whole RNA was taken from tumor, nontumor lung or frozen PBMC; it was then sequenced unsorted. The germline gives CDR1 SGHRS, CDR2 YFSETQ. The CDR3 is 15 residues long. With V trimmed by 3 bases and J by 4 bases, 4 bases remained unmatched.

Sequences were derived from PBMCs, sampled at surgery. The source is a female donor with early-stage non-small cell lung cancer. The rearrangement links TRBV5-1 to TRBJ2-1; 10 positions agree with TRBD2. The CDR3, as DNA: TGCGCCAGCAGCTCCATAGCGGGAGGATACAATGAGCAGTTCTTC. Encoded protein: CASSSIAGGYNEQFF.